One T cell receptor beta chain is described in this entry. Other DNA sequences of this sample code for an identical CDR3. The whole isolated RNA underwent reverse transcription, so sequencing captured expressed TCRB transcripts. The method was immunoSEQ multiplex PCR; TCRdb's version includes in-frame clones alone and lacks a portion of them. The top ten hold more than 0.015% of the sample, which has 300,000 to 400,000 clones, 10% to 15% seen once. The CDR3 sequence is 12 residues long. Trimming shortened V by 3 bases and J by 4 bases, and 10 bases separated the two germline ends. Germline CDR1 is GTSNPN and CDR2 is SVGIG (reference sequence). This entry belongs to a study of beta chain features in type 1 diabetes.

The sample was naive CD4+ T cells from blood. The chain links TRBV30 to TRBJ2-7; D perhaps matches TRBD1 (5 bases). The source of this sequence is a man between 18 and 29 years old in good health. The CDR3 region is CAWSRRGYEQYF. The CDR3 coding sequence is TGTGCCTGGAGCAGAAGGGGATACGAGCAGTACTTC.